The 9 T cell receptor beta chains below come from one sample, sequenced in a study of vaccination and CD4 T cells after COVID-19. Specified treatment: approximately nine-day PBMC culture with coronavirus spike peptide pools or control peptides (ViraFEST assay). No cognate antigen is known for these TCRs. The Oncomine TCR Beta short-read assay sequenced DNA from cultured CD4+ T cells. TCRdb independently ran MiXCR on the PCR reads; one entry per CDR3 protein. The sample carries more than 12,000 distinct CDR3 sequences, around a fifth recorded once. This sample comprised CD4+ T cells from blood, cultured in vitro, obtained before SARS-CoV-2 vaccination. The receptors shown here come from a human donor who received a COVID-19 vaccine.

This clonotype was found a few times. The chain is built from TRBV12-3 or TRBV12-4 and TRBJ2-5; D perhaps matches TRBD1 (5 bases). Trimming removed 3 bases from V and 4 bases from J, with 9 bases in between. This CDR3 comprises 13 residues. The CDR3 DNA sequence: TGTGCCAGCAGTTTGGCCAGGGTAGAGACCCAGTACTTC. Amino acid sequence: CASSLARVETQYF.

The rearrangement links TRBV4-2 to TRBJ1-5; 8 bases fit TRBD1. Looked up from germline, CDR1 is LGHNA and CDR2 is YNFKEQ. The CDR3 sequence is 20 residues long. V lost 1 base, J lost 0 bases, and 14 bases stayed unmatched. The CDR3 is CASSQGGGRGRWNSNQPQHF. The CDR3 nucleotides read TGTGCCAGCAGCCAAGGGGGGGGCAGGGGGCGATGGAATAGCAATCAGCCCCAGCATTTT.

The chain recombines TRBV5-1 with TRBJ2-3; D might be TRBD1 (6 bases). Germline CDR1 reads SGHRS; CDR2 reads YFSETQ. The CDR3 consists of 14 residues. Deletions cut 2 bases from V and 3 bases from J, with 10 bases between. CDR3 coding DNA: TGCGCCAGCAGCTTCGGACAGCTAACAGATACGCAGTATTTT. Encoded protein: CASSFGQLTDTQYF.

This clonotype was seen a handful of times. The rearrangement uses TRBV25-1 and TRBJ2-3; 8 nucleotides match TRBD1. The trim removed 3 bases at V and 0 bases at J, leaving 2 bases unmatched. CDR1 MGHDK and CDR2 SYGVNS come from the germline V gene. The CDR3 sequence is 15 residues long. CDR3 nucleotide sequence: TGTGCCAGCAGTGAGGACAGGGCTAGCACAGATACGCAGTATTTT. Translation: CASSEDRASTDTQYF.

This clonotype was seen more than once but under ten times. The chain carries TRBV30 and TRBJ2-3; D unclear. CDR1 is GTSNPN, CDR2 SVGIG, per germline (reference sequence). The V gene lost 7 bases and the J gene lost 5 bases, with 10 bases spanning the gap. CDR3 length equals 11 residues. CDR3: CAFNSGDTQYF. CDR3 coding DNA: TGTGCCTTCAACTCGGGAGATACGCAGTATTTT.

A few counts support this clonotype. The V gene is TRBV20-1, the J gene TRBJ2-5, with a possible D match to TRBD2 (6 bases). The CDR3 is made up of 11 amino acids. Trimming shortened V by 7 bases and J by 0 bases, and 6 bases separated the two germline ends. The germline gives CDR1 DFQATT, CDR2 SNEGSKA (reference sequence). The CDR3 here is CSGDYQETQYF. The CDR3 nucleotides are TGCAGTGGGGACTACCAAGAGACCCAGTACTTC.

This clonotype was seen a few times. The CDR3 coding sequence is TGTGCCAGCCAGACTAGCGAGCCAGATACGCAGTATTTT. Amino acid sequence: CASQTSEPDTQYF. The chain employs TRBV2 and TRBJ2-3; TRBD2 matches 8 bases. The germline V gene encodes CDR1 SNHLY and CDR2 FYNNEI. The V segment lost 8 bases and the J segment 4 bases; nucleotides outside the gene matches: 5. The CDR3 contains 13 residues.

CDR3 nucleotides: TGTGCCAGCAGCCCCTCTAGGGGGGTCTCCTACGAGCAGTACTTC. It translates to CASSPSRGVSYEQYF. This rearrangement joins TRBV11-2 to TRBJ2-7; D assignment may be TRBD1 or TRBD2 (6 bases each). Per germline, CDR1 SGHAT and CDR2 FQNNGV. V lost 5 bases and J 0 bases, leaving 14 bases between the germline ends. The length of the CDR3 is 15 residues.

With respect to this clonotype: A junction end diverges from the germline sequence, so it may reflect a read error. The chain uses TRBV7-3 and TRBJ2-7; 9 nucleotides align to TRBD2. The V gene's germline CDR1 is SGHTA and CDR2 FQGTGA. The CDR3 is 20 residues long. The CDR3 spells CASRLNKGRGVAGAYYEQYF. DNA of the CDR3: TGTGCCAGCAGATTAAATAAAGGCAGGGGGGTAGCGGGAGCCTACTACGAGCAGTACTTC.